This TCR beta chain was identified during a study of blood T cell repertoires in COVID-19. Turning to the study itself: Both acute and convalescent COVID-19 samples were obtained from the United States, Italy and Spain. The cDNA or gDNA used as material had been derived from T cells, B-cell-depleted T cells, or PBMCs.

Trimming at V came to 5 bases and at J to 4 bases, leaving 7 bases not matched to a gene. This CDR3 has 15 amino acids. Germline CDR1 and CDR2: SEHNR and FQNEAQ (reference sequence). TCRdb's copy holds only in-frame clones and misses some; the assay was immunoSEQ multiplex PCR. The data contain about 110,000 clones, roughly 81% of them singletons. The sequence was collected from a human donor in a cohort sampled during active COVID-19. What was sequenced was peripheral blood. The rearrangement joins TRBV7-9 to TRBJ1-5; 8 bases align to TRBD1. The CDR3 spells CASSLTGQVNQPQHF. In DNA, the CDR3 is TGTGCCAGCAGCCTCACGGGACAGGTTAATCAGCCCCAGCATTTT.